The text below deals with one TCR beta chain. The table lists this clone with a count of one. The antigen it recognizes is unknown. No much larger clone is present one base from it, and per-base qualities are unavailable. This specimen belongs to a study of blood T cell repertoires in COVID-19 (dated by TCRdb to the early 2020s). About the investigation overall: Samples covering the acute and convalescent phases of COVID-19 were provided by collaborators in the United States, Italy and Spain. The material from the prospective study consisted of cDNA or gDNA derived from T cells, B-cell-depleted T cells, or PBMCs. Subjects who had been exposed to COVID-19, were actively infected with it, or had recovered from it provided the deeply sampled blood TCRbeta repertoires that made up the dataset. The repertoires were made available in a free public database intended to serve as a resource for research on the immune response to SARS-CoV-2. Samples came from the ongoing ImmuneRACE study (first 160 participants) plus 1,254 subjects from 6 global collaborators. Nearly every sample came with metadata listing a de-identified subject ID, COVID-19 status, age in years and sex. Where available, HLA class I and class II types were obtained from metadata supplied by the sample provider rather than from assay-based typing. The paper as a whole reports these results and caveats: How much clinical and demographic metadata was included differed by source and by participant, and the metadata was provided uncurated.

Another Seattle source contributed samples from volunteer blood donors who had recovered from COVID-19. Collaborating institutions collected whole blood in K2EDTA tubes following their own protocols. For TCRbeta analysis, collaborators shipped samples in one of three forms: frozen whole blood, isolated PBMCs, or DNA extracted from either of those sample types. V loses 6 bases of germline sequence and J loses 3 bases, and the interval between the two ends is 15 bases. The germline V gene encodes CDR1 MNHEY and CDR2 SVGEGT. Inclusive of the bounding cysteine and phenylalanine, the CDR3 is 14 residues long. Left in the record is the CDR3 DNA by itself, 42 bases read in frame from the first base. TCRbeta CDR3 regions were amplified from genomic DNA using the immunoSEQ Assay, a bias-controlled multiplex PCR. The source study handled its data this way. The number of nucleated cells in each sample was estimated by amplification of reference gene primers within the assay. Sequence reads were collapsed and filtered to measure the absolute abundance of every unique TCRbeta CDR3 rearrangement. For each sample, productive Simpson clonality was calculated by taking the square root of Simpson's diversity index across productive rearrangements. Sourced from immuneACCESS, this table was stored by TCRdb with only in-frame sequences that have V and J called. A share of the clones is absent; for the studies checked, an unresolved V gene accounts for under half, and the remainder has no known explanation. V and J calls and clone size are copied from that table; D and trimming were computed from the DNA. This sample lists a few hundred thousand clones; approximately 89% were detected once. Jointly, the top ten make up 6.9% of the sample.

The TCR comes from a woman aged 25-40 years who had recovered from COVID-19. Specimen: peripheral blood. The chain uses TRBV6-2 or TRBV6-3 and TRBJ2-7; the D gene is perhaps TRBD1, on 6 matching bases. The DNA sequence is as follows: TGTGCCAGCAGCCGCCCCGGGACACTCTACGAGCAGTACTTC. Translated, this is CASSRPGTLYEQYF.